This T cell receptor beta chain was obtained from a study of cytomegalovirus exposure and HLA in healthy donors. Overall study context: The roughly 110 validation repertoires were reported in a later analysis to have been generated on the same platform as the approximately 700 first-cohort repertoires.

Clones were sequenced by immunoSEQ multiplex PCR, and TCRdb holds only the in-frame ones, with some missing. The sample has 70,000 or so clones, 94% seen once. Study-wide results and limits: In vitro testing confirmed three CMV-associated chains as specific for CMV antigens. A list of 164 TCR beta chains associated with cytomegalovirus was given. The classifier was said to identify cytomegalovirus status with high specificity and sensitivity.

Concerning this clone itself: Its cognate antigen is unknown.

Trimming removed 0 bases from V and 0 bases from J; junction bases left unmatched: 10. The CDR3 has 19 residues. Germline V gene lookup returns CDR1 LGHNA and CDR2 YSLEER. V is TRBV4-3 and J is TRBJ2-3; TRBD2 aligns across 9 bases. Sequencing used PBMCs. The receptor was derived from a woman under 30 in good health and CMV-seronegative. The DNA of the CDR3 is TGCGCCAGCAGCCAAGATCCTGGGCCTAGCGGGACTAGCACAGATACGCAGTATTTT. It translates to CASSQDPGPSGTSTDTQYF.